A selection of T cell receptor beta chains follows, all from one sample in a study of blood T cell repertoires in COVID-19. TCRdb keeps only in-frame clones here, not all; method: immunoSEQ multiplex PCR. Of around 130,000 clones in the sample, about 86% were seen once. The sample comprised peripheral blood. The receptors come from a woman between 45 and 65 years old with acute or convalescent COVID-19. CDR3s include the opening cysteine and the closing phenylalanine or tryptophan. Each record gives: CDR3 protein, CDR3 DNA, J gene, D gene, V gene, clone size. The D gene is left open where the match is weak. Part of the rows lack a size; the others show once, few, many or a class for expanded clones.

CASKTSGGDIQYF	TGTGCCAGCAAGACTAGCGGGGGGGACATTCAGTACTTC	TRBJ2-4	TRBD2	TRBV6-5	NA
CASSEAGTDYNEQFF	TGCGCCAGCAGTGAGGCCGGGACTGATTACAATGAGCAGTTCTTC	TRBJ2-1	NA	TRBV10-2	NA
CASSISSASSYNEQFF	TGTGCCAGTAGTATCTCTAGCGCGAGCTCCTACAATGAGCAGTTCTTC	TRBJ2-1	NA	TRBV19	NA
CASRGGITEAFF	TGTGCCAGTCGGGGGGGGATAACTGAAGCTTTCTTT	TRBJ1-1	NA	TRBV19	NA
CASSYSGKNIQYF	TGTGCCAGCAGTTATTCGGGCAAAAACATTCAGTACTTC	TRBJ2-4	NA	TRBV6-5	NA
CASSYGGPREQYF	TGTGCCAGTAGTTATGGAGGGCCGCGCGAGCAGTACTTC	TRBJ2-7	NA	TRBV19	once
CASSFLWEVKDGELFF	TGCGCCAGCAGCTTTCTATGGGAGGTTAAAGACGGGGAGCTGTTTTTT	TRBJ2-2	NA	TRBV5-1	NA
CASSNLGGLIETQYF	TGTGCCAGCAGCAATCTCGGGGGGCTAATAGAGACCCAGTACTTC	TRBJ2-5	NA	TRBV21-1	NA
CASSPGEGYTF	TGTGCCAGCTCACCAGGGGAGGGCTACACCTTC	TRBJ1-2	NA	TRBV18	NA
CASSYTLAYEQYF	TGTGCCAGCAGTTATACACTAGCCTACGAGCAGTACTTC	TRBJ2-7	NA	TRBV2	NA
CASSVIFTDTQYF	TGTGCCAGCAGCGTTATCTTCACAGATACGCAGTATTTT	TRBJ2-3	NA	TRBV9	NA
CASSEPGAQYF	TGCGCCAGCAGTGAACCGGGAGCGCAGTATTTT	TRBJ2-3	NA	TRBV10-2	NA
CASSQDRSRGDTEAFF	TGCGCCAGCAGCCAAGATAGGTCCAGGGGAGACACTGAAGCTTTCTTT	TRBJ1-1	NA	TRBV4-3	NA
CATRRNKGTGGWSYEQYF	TGTGCCACCAGACGAAATAAAGGGACAGGGGGCTGGTCCTACGAGCAGTACTTC	TRBJ2-7	TRBD1	TRBV24-1	NA
CASSSGGSGFEQYF	TGTGCCAGCAGTTCCGGGGGTTCGGGTTTCGAGCAGTACTTC	TRBJ2-7	NA	TRBV27	NA
CATSDWSSSSGANVLTF	TGTGCCACCAGTGATTGGTCTAGTAGCTCTGGGGCCAACGTCCTGACTTTC	TRBJ2-6	NA	TRBV24-1	NA
CASRVPGQGGTEAFF	TGTGCCAGCAGAGTTCCGGGACAGGGCGGCACTGAAGCTTTCTTT	TRBJ1-1	TRBD1	TRBV9	few
CASSLDQAGSPYGYTF	TGTGCCAGCAGCTTGGATCAGGCAGGAAGCCCCTATGGCTACACCTTC	TRBJ1-2	NA	TRBV5-6	NA
CASSSQGQPNEKLFF	TGTGCCAGCAGCTCCCAAGGACAGCCGAATGAAAAACTGTTTTTT	TRBJ1-4	NA	TRBV7-2	few
CASMGHSSGANVLTF	TGTGCCAGCATGGGGCACTCCTCTGGGGCCAACGTCCTGACTTTC	TRBJ2-6	NA	TRBV11-3	NA
CASSTRQSMNTEAFF	TGCGCCAGCAGCACCCGACAGAGCATGAACACTGAAGCTTTCTTT	TRBJ1-1	NA	TRBV5-1	NA
CASSRITPGHFTGELFF	TGTGCCAGCTCCCGAATCACCCCGGGACACTTCACCGGGGAGCTGTTTTTT	TRBJ2-2	NA	TRBV18	NA
CATSDGGIQETQYF	TGTGCCACCAGTGATGGCGGTATCCAAGAGACCCAGTACTTC	TRBJ2-5	NA	TRBV24-1	NA
CAINPGQGNYGYTF	TGTGCCATCAACCCCGGACAGGGCAACTATGGCTACACCTTC	TRBJ1-2	TRBD1	TRBV10-3	NA
CTSSIYMNQPQHF	TGCACCAGCAGCATTTACATGAATCAGCCCCAGCATTTT	TRBJ1-5	NA	TRBV1	NA
CASSTGGDTEAFF	TGCGCCAGCAGCACCGGGGGGGACACTGAAGCTTTCTTT	TRBJ1-1	NA	TRBV5-1	few
CASLRDRVADTQYF	TGTGCCAGCCTGCGGGACAGGGTAGCCGATACGCAGTATTTT	TRBJ2-3	TRBD1	TRBV6-5	NA
CASSLLPSETHEQYF	TGTGCCAGCAGCTTATTACCCAGCGAAACCCACGAGCAGTACTTC	TRBJ2-7	NA	TRBV7-3	NA
CASSIHPTQGSSYEQYF	TGTGCCAGCAGTATCCATCCCACACAGGGGAGCTCCTACGAGCAGTACTTC	TRBJ2-7	TRBD1	TRBV27	NA
CASSPLMVLARGGGYTF	TGTGCCAGCAGTCCCCTGATGGTCTTGGCGCGAGGTGGTGGCTACACCTTC	TRBJ1-2	NA	TRBV6-2/TRBV6-3	NA
CASRQGADTQYF	TGCGCCAGCAGACAGGGGGCAGATACGCAGTATTTT	TRBJ2-3	TRBD1	TRBV10-2	NA
CASSETGGAVTGELFF	TGTGCCAGCAGCGAGACAGGGGGCGCCGTTACCGGGGAGCTGTTTTTT	TRBJ2-2	TRBD1	TRBV5-6	NA
CASSVEAGGHGTQYF	TGTGCCAGCAGCGTAGAAGCAGGGGGTCATGGGACCCAGTACTTC	TRBJ2-5	TRBD1	TRBV9	NA
CASSHRGGELFF	TGTGCCAGCAGCCACCGCGGCGGGGAGCTGTTTTTT	TRBJ2-2	NA	TRBV3-1/TRBV3-2	NA
CASSDPPTPGTGGEYQPQHF	TGCGCCAGCAGTGACCCACCGACTCCGGGGACAGGGGGCGAGTATCAGCCCCAGCATTTT	TRBJ1-5	TRBD1	TRBV10-1	NA
CASSRDSHGGYTF	TGTGCCAGCAGTCGGGACTCACACGGGGGCTACACCTTC	TRBJ1-2	NA	TRBV5-6	NA
CASSQDSGNQAQHF	TGTGCCAGCAGCCAAGATTCGGGGAATCAAGCCCAGCATTTT	TRBJ1-5	NA	TRBV3-1/TRBV3-2	NA
CASSPTGGHREQYF	TGTGCCAGCAGTCCCACAGGGGGGCATCGCGAGCAGTACTTC	TRBJ2-7	TRBD1	TRBV6-2/TRBV6-3	NA
CASSEQGGQFF	TGTGCCAGCAGTGAGCAAGGGGGGCAGTTCTTC	TRBJ2-1	NA	TRBV6-1	NA
CASSLGRAGAGEQFF	TGTGCCAGCAGCTTAGGCCGAGCGGGGGCGGGGGAGCAGTTCTTC	TRBJ2-1	TRBD2	TRBV7-9	NA
CASKSPGSDTQYF	TGTGCCAGCAAGTCCCCAGGATCGGATACGCAGTATTTT	TRBJ2-3	NA	TRBV12-3/TRBV12-4	NA
CASSPPTGGNTGELFF	TGTGCCAGCTCACCACCGACAGGGGGCAACACCGGGGAGCTGTTTTTT	TRBJ2-2	TRBD1	TRBV18	NA
CATSDFSGLTDTQYF	TGTGCCACCAGTGATTTTAGCGGGCTCACAGATACGCAGTATTTT	TRBJ2-3	TRBD2	TRBV24-1	NA